This T cell receptor (beta chain) appears in the sequencing data of a study of CD8 T cells in Susac syndrome. Trimming cost V 5 bases and J 1 base; bases outside gene matches: 11. The CDR3 is 17 residues long. CDR1 is SEHNR and CDR2 is FQNEAQ in the germline V gene (reference sequence). Study-wide results and limits: As the study acknowledged, the number of individuals in its TCR sequencing and HLA analysis was relatively small.

After extraction with the RNeasy kit, about 0.5 to 1 ug of the RNA was reverse transcribed using random hexamers. TCRdb fed the immunoSEQ multiplex PCR reads into MiXCR, producing one record per CDR3 protein. The profile shows 180,000 or so distinct CDR3 sequences, 85% to 95% of them singletons. Points on this clonotype: The antigen is undetermined.

This receptor was identified in a human donor in good health. Material: CD4+ T cells from PBMCs. The chain employs TRBV7-9 and TRBJ1-5; TRBD1 agrees at 7 bases. The DNA for the CDR3 is TGTGCCAGCAGCAAATACCGACAGGGTATGAGCAATCAGCCCCAGCATTTT. This translates into CASSKYRQGMSNQPQHF.